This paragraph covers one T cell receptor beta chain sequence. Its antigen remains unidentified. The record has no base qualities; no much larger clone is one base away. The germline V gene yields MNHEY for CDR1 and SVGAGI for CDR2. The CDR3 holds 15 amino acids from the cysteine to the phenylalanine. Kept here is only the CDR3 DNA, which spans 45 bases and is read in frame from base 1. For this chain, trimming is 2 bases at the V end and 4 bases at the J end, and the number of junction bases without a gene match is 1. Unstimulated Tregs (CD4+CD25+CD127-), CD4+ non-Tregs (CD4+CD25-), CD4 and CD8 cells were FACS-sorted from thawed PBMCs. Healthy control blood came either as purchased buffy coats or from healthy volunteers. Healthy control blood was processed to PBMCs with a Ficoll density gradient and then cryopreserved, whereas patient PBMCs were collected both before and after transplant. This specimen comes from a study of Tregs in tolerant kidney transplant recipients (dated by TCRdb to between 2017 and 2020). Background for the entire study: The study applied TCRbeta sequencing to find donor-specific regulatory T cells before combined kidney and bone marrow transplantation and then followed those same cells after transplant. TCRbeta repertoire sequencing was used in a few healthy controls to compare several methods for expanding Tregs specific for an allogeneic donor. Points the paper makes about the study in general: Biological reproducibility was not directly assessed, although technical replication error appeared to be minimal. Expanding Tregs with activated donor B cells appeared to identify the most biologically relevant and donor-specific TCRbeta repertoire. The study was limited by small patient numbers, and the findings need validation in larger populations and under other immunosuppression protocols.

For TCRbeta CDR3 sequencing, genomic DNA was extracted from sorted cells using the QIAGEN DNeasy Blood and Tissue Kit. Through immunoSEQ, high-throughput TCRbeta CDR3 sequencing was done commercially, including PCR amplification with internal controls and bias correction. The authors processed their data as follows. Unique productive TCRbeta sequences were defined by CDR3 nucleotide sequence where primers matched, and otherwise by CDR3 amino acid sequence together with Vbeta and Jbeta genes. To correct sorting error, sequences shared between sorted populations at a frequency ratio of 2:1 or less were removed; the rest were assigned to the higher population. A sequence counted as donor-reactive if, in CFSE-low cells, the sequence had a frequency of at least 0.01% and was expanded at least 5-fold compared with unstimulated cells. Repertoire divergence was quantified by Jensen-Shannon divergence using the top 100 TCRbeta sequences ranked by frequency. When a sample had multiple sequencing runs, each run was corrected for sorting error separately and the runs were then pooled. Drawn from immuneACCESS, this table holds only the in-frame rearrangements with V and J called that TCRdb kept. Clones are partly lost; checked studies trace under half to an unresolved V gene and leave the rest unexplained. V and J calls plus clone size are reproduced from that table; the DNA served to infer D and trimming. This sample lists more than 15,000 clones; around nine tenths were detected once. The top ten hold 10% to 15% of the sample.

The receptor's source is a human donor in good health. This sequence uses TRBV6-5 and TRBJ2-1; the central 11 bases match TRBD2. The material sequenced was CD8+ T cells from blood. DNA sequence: TGTGCCAGCAGTTACGCTAGCGGGGGGTACAATGAGCAGTTCTTC. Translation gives CASSYASGGYNEQFF.